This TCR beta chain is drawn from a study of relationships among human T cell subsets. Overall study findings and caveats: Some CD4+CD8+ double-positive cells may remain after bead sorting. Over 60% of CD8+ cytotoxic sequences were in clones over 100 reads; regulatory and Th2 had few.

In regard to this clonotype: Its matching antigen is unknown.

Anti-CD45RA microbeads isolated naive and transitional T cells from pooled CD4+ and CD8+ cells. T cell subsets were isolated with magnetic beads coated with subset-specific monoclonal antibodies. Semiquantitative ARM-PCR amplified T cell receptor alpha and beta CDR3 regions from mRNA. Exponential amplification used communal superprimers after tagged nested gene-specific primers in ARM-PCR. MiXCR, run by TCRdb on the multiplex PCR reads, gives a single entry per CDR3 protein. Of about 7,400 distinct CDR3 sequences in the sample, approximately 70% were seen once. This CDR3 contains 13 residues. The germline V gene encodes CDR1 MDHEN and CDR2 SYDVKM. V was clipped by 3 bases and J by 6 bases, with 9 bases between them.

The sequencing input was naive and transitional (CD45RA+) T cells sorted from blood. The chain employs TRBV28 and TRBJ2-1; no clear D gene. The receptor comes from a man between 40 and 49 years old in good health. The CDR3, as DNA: TGTGCCAGCAGTTTGGCGGCGTCCAATGAGCAGTTCTTC. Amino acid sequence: CASSLAASNEQFF.